The 26 T cell receptor beta chains in this list originate from one sample, sequenced in a study of cytomegalovirus exposure and HLA in healthy donors. The PCR ran on 60 Vbeta and 13 Jbeta primers. Measured with immunoSEQ multiplex PCR; TCRdb has only the in-frame clones, and not every one. The data contain approximately 150,000 clones, around 72% of them seen just once; the ten biggest clones take up roughly 7%. Sequenced sample: PBMCs. The origin of the receptors is a woman between 35 and 50 years old in good health and CMV-seropositive.

This clone was counted only a few times. V and J are TRBV28 and TRBJ1-2; 9 bases map to TRBD1. Germline trimming cut 3 bases from V and 11 bases from J; bases unmatched to any gene: 7. Germline V gene data show CDR1 as MDHEN and CDR2 as SYDVKM. The CDR3 covers 13 residues. The CDR3 DNA follows: TGTGCCAGCAGTTTTCGGGACAGGGATTTTTACACCTTC. Its translation is CASSFRDRDFYTF.

V usage is TRBV2 and J usage is TRBJ2-6; weak D call: TRBD1 (6 bases). The V gene's germline CDR1 is SNHLY and CDR2 FYNNEI. CDR3 size: 19 residues. Trimming took 4 bases from V and 2 from J, leaving 21 bases between them. The CDR3 DNA reads as TGTGCCAGCAGTGCGAATCCGGGACAACGTTCCGCTGGGGCCAACGTCCTGACTTTC. Translating gives CASSANPGQRSAGANVLTF.

The chain couples TRBV7-6 to TRBJ2-7; 10 bases line up with TRBD2. The CDR3 covers 13 residues. Germline V gives CDR1 SGHVS, CDR2 FNYEAQ. V lost 10 bases and J lost 3; bases outside the gene matches: 6. CDR3 amino acids: CATSSGGFYEQYF. CDR3 in DNA: TGTGCCACCTCTAGCGGGGGCTTCTACGAGCAGTACTTC.

The V and J genes are TRBV6-1 and TRBJ2-1, with 9 positions matching TRBD2. After removal of 5 bases from V and 10 bases from J, the junction contained 9 bases not matched to a gene. This CDR3 region has 14 residues. Germline CDR1 MNHNS, CDR2 SASEGT. In DNA, the CDR3 is TGTGCCAGCAGTCCGCGGGGGGGCCCCGGGGAGCAGTTCTTC. The encoded protein is CASSPRGGPGEQFF.

This chain links TRBV7-9 with TRBJ2-1; TRBD1 aligns across 7 bases. Germline CDR1 SEHNR, CDR2 FQNEAQ (reference sequence). The ends lost 5 bases at V and 2 bases at J; junction bases unmatched: 9. CDR3 size: 16 residues. Here the CDR3 reads CASSPRQGTPYNEQFF. CDR3 sequence (DNA): TGTGCCAGCAGCCCAAGACAGGGCACCCCCTACAATGAGCAGTTCTTC.

The chain is built from TRBV9 and TRBJ2-3, with 11 bases matching TRBD1. CDR1 is SGDLS and CDR2 is YYNGEE in the germline V gene. The CDR3 is made up of 15 amino acids. V lost 4 bases to trimming and J lost 6 bases; unmatched junction nucleotides: 7. This chain's CDR3 is CASSPGQGARDTQYF. In DNA form, the CDR3 reads TGTGCCAGCAGCCCCGGACAGGGGGCGAGGGATACGCAGTATTTT. Full variable domain (missing parts from reference TRBV9 and TRBJ2-3): DSGVTQTPKHLITATGQRVTLRCSPRSGDLSVYWYQQSLDQGLQFLIQYYNGEERAKGNILERFSAQQFPDLHSELNLSSLELGDSALYFCASSPGQGARDTQYFGPGTRLTVL.

This clone was detected once. The genes are TRBV7-9 and TRBJ1-1; D possibly corresponds to TRBD1 (6 bases). This CDR3 comprises 19 residues. From germline, CDR1 is SEHNR and CDR2 FQNEAQ (reference sequence). Trimming took off 3 bases at V and 0 bases at J, with 23 bases between the two ends. The CDR3 sequence is CASSFSNVPRQAMNTEAFF. The CDR3 DNA reads as TGTGCCAGCAGCTTTTCAAACGTACCGAGACAGGCGATGAACACTGAAGCTTTCTTT.

This chain uses TRBV5-1 with TRBJ1-3, with 8 bases that match TRBD1. CDR1 and CDR2 from the germline V gene are SGHRS and YFSETQ. The junction had 3 bases not matched to a gene; V was cut back by 4 bases and J by 3 bases. The CDR3 is 14 amino acids. The CDR3 nucleotides are TGCGCCAGCAGCCGGACAGGGAATGGAAACACCATATATTTT. This sequence encodes CASSRTGNGNTIYF.

The rearrangement uses TRBV11-2 and TRBJ2-3, with D uncertain. The CDR3 is made up of 14 amino acids. CDR1 and CDR2 (germline): SGHAT, FQNNGV. Between the trimmed V and J ends, which lost 5 bases and 5 bases, there was a span of 14 bases. DNA of the CDR3: TGTGCCAGCAGCGAGGTGGCAGCAAGAGATACGCAGTATTTT. As protein: CASSEVAARDTQYF.

A remark on this clone: This same CDR3 is encoded by further DNA sequences in the sample. The CDR3 sequence: CAWSVGSNQPQHF. CDR3 coding DNA: TGTGCCTGGAGTGTCGGTAGCAATCAGCCCCAGCATTTT. The chain uses TRBV30 and TRBJ1-5; D ambiguous. The CDR3 sequence is 13 residues long. The V end was cut by 0 bases, the J end by 0 bases, with 3 bases between. Germline values: CDR1 GTSNPN, CDR2 SVGIG (reference sequence).

The chain recombines TRBV6-1 with TRBJ1-4; a possible D gene is TRBD1 (5 bases). The V end was cut by 3 bases, the J end by 6 bases, with 14 bases between. The CDR3 sequence is 15 residues long. Germline V gene lookup returns CDR1 MNHNS and CDR2 SASEGT. The CDR3 loop reads CASSDTGLPDEKLFF. CDR3 in DNA: TGTGCCAGCAGTGACACAGGTTTGCCGGATGAAAAACTGTTTTTT.

The chain employs TRBV6-1 and TRBJ2-7, with TRBD1 as a possible D gene (6 bases). Looked up from germline, CDR1 is MNHNS and CDR2 is SASEGT. This CDR3 is 14 amino acids long. Deletions cut 6 bases from V and 2 bases from J, with 14 bases between. The CDR3 DNA reads TGTGCCAGCAGGAACAGGGAGAGTCCCTACGAGCAGTACTTC. It codes for CASRNRESPYEQYF.

This clone came up a few times. This chain connects TRBV4-1 to TRBJ2-1; unclear D gene. The CDR3 spans 13 residues. Deletions cut 0 bases from V and 10 bases from J, with 10 bases between. From germline, CDR1 is MGHRA and CDR2 YSYEKL. CDR3 residues: CASSQEMKSEQFF. In DNA, the CDR3 is TGCGCCAGCAGCCAAGAAATGAAAAGCGAGCAGTTCTTC.

This chain joins TRBV29-1 and TRBJ2-7; perhaps TRBD2 as D (6 bases). The V end was cut by 4 bases, the J end by 0 bases, with 10 bases between. CDR1 is SQVTM, CDR2 ANQGSEA, per germline. This CDR3 has 13 amino acids. The CDR3 spells CSVVGRYSYEQYF. The CDR3 DNA sequence: TGCAGCGTTGTAGGGAGGTACTCCTACGAGCAGTACTTC.

The chain combines TRBV7-9 with TRBJ1-2, with a possible D match to TRBD1 (5 bases). Trimming left V 5 bases short and J 5 bases short, with 15 bases between. The CDR3 is 14 amino acids. CDR1 is SEHNR and CDR2 is FQNEAQ in the germline V gene (reference sequence). The CDR3 sequence is CASSASAQDYGYTF. CDR3 coding DNA: TGTGCCAGCAGCGCTTCCGCACAGGATTATGGCTACACCTTC.

CDR3 DNA sequence: TGTGCCAGCAGCCAAGGTCTGGTGGGACTAGCGGTCTACGAGCAGTACTTC. This sequence encodes CASSQGLVGLAVYEQYF. The rearrangement joins TRBV4-2 to TRBJ2-7, with 11 bases matching TRBD2. Germline CDR1 LGHNA, CDR2 YNFKEQ. V lost 1 base and J lost 3; bases outside the gene matches: 8. The length of the CDR3 is 17 residues.

The chain recombines TRBV9 with TRBJ2-3, with 11 bases aligning to TRBD2. V shed 0 bases and J 2 bases; nucleotides not matched to a gene: 8. Germline CDR1 reads SGDLS; CDR2 reads YYNGEE. This CDR3 has 18 residues. CDR3: CASSVGTAGLAVTDTQYF. The CDR3 DNA is TGTGCCAGCAGCGTAGGAACCGCGGGACTAGCGGTCACAGATACGCAGTATTTT.

The V and J genes are TRBV18 and TRBJ1-2; 7 nucleotides agree with TRBD1. The germline V gene has CDR1 KGHSH and CDR2 LQKENI. The V and J ends lost 0 bases and 5 bases, in that order; junction bases with no gene match: 6. The CDR3 is 15 amino acids. The DNA for the CDR3 is TGTGCCAGCTCACCACCGGGAGTCAGGGGGTATGGCTACACCTTC. This translates into CASSPPGVRGYGYTF.

The chain joins TRBV6-1 to TRBJ1-2; a possible D gene is TRBD1 (6 bases). Trimming shortened V by 0 bases and J by 7 bases, and 12 bases separated the two germline ends. Germline V gives CDR1 MNHNS, CDR2 SASEGT. CDR3 length: 14 amino acids. The CDR3 reads CASSEAGGGGGYTF. CDR3 nucleotide sequence: TGTGCCAGCAGTGAAGCCGGGGGGGGCGGTGGCTACACCTTC.

A single count supports this clone. The chain joins TRBV10-1 to TRBJ2-3, with 10 positions matching TRBD2. Germline CDR1 reads WNHNN; CDR2 reads SYGVQD (reference sequence). V shed 5 bases, J shed 6 bases, and the junction held 14 bases outside the gene matches. The CDR3 runs to 17 residues. The CDR3 protein is CASSPNRLAGKADTQYF. CDR3 nucleotide sequence: TGCGCCAGCAGTCCGAACCGACTAGCGGGCAAGGCGGATACGCAGTATTTT.

This clone was detected once. This chain links TRBV27 with TRBJ1-2; possible D gene TRBD1, 6 bases. Germline values: CDR1 MNHEY, CDR2 SMNVEV (reference sequence). The length of the CDR3 is 15 residues. Between the trimmed V and J ends, which lost 5 bases and 0 bases, there was a span of 13 bases. CDR3 bases: TGTGCCAGCAGTCGTATGGACAGAGCTAACTATGGCTACACCTTC. This translates into CASSRMDRANYGYTF.

This clone appeared a single time. V gene TRBV4-3 combines with J gene TRBJ2-7, with 7 bases aligning to TRBD1. This CDR3 spans 15 amino acids. Germline trimming cut 4 bases from V and 5 bases from J; bases unmatched to any gene: 11. Looked up from germline, CDR1 is LGHNA and CDR2 is YSLEER. CDR3 DNA sequence: TGCGCCAGCAGCCGAGACAGGGTCAACGGAGACGAGCAGTACTTC. This translates into CASSRDRVNGDEQYF.

The rearrangement links TRBV15 to TRBJ2-7, with D unresolved. The CDR3 loop spans 13 amino acids. The V and J ends lost 8 bases and 0 bases respectively, with 11 bases between them. CDR1 is LNHNV, CDR2 YYDKDF, per germline (reference sequence). CDR3 protein: CATSPAYSYEQYF. The CDR3 coding sequence is TGTGCCACCTCTCCAGCGTACTCCTACGAGCAGTACTTC.

The genes are TRBV30 and TRBJ1-2; unclear D gene. CDR1 is GTSNPN and CDR2 is SVGIG in the germline V gene (reference sequence). V was clipped by 4 bases and J by 4 bases, with 10 bases between them. The CDR3 contains 12 residues. In nucleotides, the CDR3 is TGTGCCTGGACTCGGGGAGCCTATGGCTACACCTTC. Amino acids: CAWTRGAYGYTF.

This chain connects TRBV6-5 to TRBJ1-1; D not certain. The CDR3 has 13 amino acids. Per germline, CDR1 MNHEY and CDR2 SVGAGI. Trimming shortened V by 2 bases and J by 4 bases, and 8 bases separated the two germline ends. The CDR3: CASSYQPSTEAFF. The CDR3, as DNA: TGTGCCAGCAGTTACCAACCGAGCACTGAAGCTTTCTTT.

The rearrangement joins TRBV5-6 to TRBJ1-4; TRBD1 matches 9 bases. The CDR3 spans 17 residues. V gave up 2 bases and J gave up 0 bases; unmatched junction bases: 5. Germline CDR1 SGHDT, CDR2 YYEEEE. The CDR3 bases are TGTGCCAGCAGCTTACAGGGGGCCGTTACAACTAATGAAAAACTGTTTTTT. This encodes CASSLQGAVTTNEKLFF.